This T cell receptor beta chain came from a study of identical twins. This clonotype was observed many times. Trimming shortened V by 3 bases and J by 4 bases, and 7 bases separated the two germline ends. CDR3 length equals 13 residues. The germline V gene encodes CDR1 LNHDA and CDR2 SQIVND (reference sequence). Unique molecular identifiers were present on the cDNA, and a universal primer site came from template switching. TCRdb independently ran MiXCR on the 5' RACE reads; one entry per CDR3 protein. The sample gives around 650,000 distinct CDR3 sequences, around 7.4% of which show up once; about 1.6% is in the top ten. Healthy Caucasians made up all donors. This sample was shared with a second study, whose subject was yellow fever vaccine responses in identical twins.

The clonotype was recovered from a young woman in good health. Sequenced: PBMCs. The chain recombines TRBV19 with TRBJ2-1; tentatively, D is TRBD2 (6 bases). DNA for the CDR3: TGTGCCAGTAGTATCGGGGGATACAATGAGCAGTTCTTC. Its translation is CASSIGGYNEQFF.